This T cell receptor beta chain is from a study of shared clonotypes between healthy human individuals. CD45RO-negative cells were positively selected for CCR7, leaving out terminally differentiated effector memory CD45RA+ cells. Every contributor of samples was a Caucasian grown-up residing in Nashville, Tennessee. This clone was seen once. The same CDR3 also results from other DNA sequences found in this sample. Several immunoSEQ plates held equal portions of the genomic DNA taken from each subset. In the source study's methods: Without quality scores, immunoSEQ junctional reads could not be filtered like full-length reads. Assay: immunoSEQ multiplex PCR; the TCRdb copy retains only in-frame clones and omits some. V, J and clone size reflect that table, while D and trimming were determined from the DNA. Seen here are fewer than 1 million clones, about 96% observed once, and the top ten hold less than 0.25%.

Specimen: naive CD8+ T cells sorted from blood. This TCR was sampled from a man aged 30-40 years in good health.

Written as DNA, the CDR3 is TGTGCCAGCAGTGAAGGCGGGGGGGGCTACGAGCAGTACTTC. Translating gives CASSEGGGGYEQYF. J is TRBJ2-7 and V is TRBV6-1; 9 bases match TRBD2. Germline assignment: CDR1 MNHNS and CDR2 SASEGT. With V trimmed by 1 base and J by 3 bases, 1 base remained unmatched. There are 14 residues in the CDR3.